Each of the 6 T cell receptor beta chains below was sequenced from the same sample in a study of cytomegalovirus exposure and HLA in healthy donors. Sequenced by immunoSEQ multiplex PCR; TCRdb stores in-frame clones only, minus some. The table records under 200,000 clones, approximately 80% of them present only once. Sequencing was done on a sample of PBMCs. Receptor source: a man aged 18 to 29 in good health and CMV-seropositive.

This clone was counted only a few times. The J gene is TRBJ1-1, the V gene TRBV5-6; D is unresolved. The germline CDR1 and CDR2 sequences are SGHDT and YYEEEE. The V gene lost 1 base and the J gene lost 7 bases, with 11 bases spanning the gap. There are 13 residues in the CDR3. The CDR3 loop reads CASSLSLRGEAFF. CDR3 coding DNA: TGTGCCAGCAGCTTGTCATTACGCGGTGAAGCTTTCTTT.

V is TRBV21-1 and J is TRBJ1-2; no DNA check was done on the table's D call, TRBD1. TRBV21-1 is recorded as a pseudogene. This CDR3 region has 15 residues. The CDR3 DNA reads as TGTGCCAGCAGCAAAGAGTCAGGGGGTGGATATGGCTACACCTTC. This encodes CASSKESGGGYGYTF.

This clone was observed a single time. This sequence joins TRBV13 and TRBJ2-7; 7 nucleotides line up with TRBD2. This CDR3 has 13 amino acids. Unmatched junction bases numbered 4, after V lost 5 bases and J lost 3 bases. CDR1 PRHDT and CDR2 FYEKMQ come from the germline V gene (reference sequence). The DNA of the CDR3 is TGTGCCAGCAGCCCAAGCGGGAACTACGAGCAGTACTTC. Protein: CASSPSGNYEQYF.

V and J are TRBV4-1 and TRBJ2-5; 8 nucleotides line up with TRBD1. Germline assignment: CDR1 MGHRA and CDR2 YSYEKL. The CDR3 has 13 amino acids. V lost 4 bases, J lost 5 bases, and 3 bases stayed unmatched. CDR3 sequence reads: CASSRHRGETQYF. CDR3 nucleotides: TGCGCCAGCAGCCGACACAGGGGGGAGACCCAGTACTTC.

V gene TRBV6-1 combines with J gene TRBJ2-7; D ambiguous. Germline V lookup: CDR1 MNHNS, CDR2 SASEGT. The germline V and J ends were trimmed by 4 bases and 3 bases, with 7 bases remaining between them. The CDR3 has 12 residues. The CDR3 sequence: CASSVPLYEQYF. In DNA, the CDR3 is TGTGCCAGCAGTGTTCCCCTCTACGAGCAGTACTTC.

This clone was observed once. This rearrangement joins TRBV7-6 to TRBJ2-4, with 7 bases aligning to TRBD1. The CDR3 length is 16 residues. Looked up from germline, CDR1 is SGHVS and CDR2 is FNYEAQ. J gave up 5 bases and V 1 base, and 8 bases lay outside the gene matches. CDR3 protein: CASSLGVPQGENIQYF. CDR3 in DNA: TGTGCCAGCAGCTTAGGGGTTCCGCAGGGGGAAAACATTCAGTACTTC.